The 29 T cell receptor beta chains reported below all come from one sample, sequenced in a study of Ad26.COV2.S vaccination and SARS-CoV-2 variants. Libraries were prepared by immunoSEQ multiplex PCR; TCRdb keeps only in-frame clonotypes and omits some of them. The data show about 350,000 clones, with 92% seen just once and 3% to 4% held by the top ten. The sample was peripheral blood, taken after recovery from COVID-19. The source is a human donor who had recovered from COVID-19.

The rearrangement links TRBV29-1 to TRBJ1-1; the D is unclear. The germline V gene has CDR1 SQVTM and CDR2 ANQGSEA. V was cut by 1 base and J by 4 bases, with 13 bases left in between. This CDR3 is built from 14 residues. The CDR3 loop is CSVEGHESGTEAFF. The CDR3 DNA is TGCAGCGTTGAAGGTCACGAGAGTGGCACTGAAGCTTTCTTT.

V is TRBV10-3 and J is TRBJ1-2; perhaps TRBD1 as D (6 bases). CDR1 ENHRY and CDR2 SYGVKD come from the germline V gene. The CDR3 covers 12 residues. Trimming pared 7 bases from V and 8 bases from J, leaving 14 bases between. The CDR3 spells CAITVQGSGYTF. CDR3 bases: TGTGCCATCACGGTACAGGGATCCGGCTACACCTTC.

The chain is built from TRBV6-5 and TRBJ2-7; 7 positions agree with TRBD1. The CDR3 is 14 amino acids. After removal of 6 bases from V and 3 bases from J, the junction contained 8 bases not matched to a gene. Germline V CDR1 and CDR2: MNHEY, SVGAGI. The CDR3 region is CASSQYRGDYEQYF. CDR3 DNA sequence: TGTGCCAGCAGCCAATACAGGGGCGACTACGAGCAGTACTTC.

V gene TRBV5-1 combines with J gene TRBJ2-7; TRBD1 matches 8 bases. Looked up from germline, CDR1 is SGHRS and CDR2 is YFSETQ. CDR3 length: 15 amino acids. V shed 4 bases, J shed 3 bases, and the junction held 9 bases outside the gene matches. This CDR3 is CASSKEQGGFYEQYF. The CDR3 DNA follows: TGCGCCAGCAGCAAGGAACAGGGGGGCTTCTACGAGCAGTACTTC.

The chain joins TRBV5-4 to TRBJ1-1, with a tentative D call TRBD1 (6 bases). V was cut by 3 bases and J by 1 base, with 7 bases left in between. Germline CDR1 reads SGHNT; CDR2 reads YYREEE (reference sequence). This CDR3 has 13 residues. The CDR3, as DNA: TGTGCCAGCAGCTGGGGACAGAACACTGAAGCTTTCTTT. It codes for CASSWGQNTEAFF.

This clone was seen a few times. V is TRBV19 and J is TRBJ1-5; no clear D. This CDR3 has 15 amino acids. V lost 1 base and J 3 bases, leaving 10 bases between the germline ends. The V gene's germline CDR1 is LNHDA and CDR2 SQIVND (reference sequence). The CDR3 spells CASSIVAGNNQPQHF. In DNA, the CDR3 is TGTGCCAGTAGTATAGTAGCAGGAAACAATCAGCCCCAGCATTTT.

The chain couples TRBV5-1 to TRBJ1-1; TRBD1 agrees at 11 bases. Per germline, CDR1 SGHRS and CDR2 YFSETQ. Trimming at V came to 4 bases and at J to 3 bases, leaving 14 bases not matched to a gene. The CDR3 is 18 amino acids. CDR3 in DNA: TGCGCCAGCAGCATTCGGACAGGGGGCACATACGCCTACACTGAAGCTTTCTTT. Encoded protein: CASSIRTGGTYAYTEAFF.

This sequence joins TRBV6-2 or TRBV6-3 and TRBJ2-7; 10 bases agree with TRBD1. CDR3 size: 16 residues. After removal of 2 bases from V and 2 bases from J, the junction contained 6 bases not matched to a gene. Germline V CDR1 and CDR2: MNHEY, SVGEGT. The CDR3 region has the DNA TGTGCCAGCAGTTACACGGACAGGGGGGGACCCTACGAGCAGTACTTC. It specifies CASSYTDRGGPYEQYF.

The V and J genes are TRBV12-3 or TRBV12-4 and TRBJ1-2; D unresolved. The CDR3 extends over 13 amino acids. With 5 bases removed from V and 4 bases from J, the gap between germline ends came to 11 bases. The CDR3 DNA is TGTGCCAGCAGTCTTCTAGCTGGCTATGGCTACACCTTC. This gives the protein CASSLLAGYGYTF.

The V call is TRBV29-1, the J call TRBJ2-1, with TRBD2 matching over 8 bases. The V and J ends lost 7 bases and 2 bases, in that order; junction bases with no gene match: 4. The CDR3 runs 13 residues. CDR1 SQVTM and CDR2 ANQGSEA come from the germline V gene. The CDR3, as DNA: TGCAGCGCTCGGGGGGGCACCTACAATGAGCAGTTCTTC. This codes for CSARGGTYNEQFF.

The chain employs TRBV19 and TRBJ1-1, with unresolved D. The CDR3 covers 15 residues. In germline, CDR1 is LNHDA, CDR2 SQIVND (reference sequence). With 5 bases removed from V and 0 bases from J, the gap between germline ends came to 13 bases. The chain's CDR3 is CASSSSDGLNTEAFF. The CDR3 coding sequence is TGTGCCAGTAGTTCGTCGGACGGTTTGAACACTGAAGCTTTCTTT.

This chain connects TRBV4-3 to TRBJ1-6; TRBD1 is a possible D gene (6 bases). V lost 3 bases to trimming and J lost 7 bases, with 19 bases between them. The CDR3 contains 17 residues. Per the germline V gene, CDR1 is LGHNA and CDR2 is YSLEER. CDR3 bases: TGCGCCAGCAGCCAGGGGGGCAGGGCCTATGGAAATTCACCCCTCCACTTT. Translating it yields CASSQGGRAYGNSPLHF.

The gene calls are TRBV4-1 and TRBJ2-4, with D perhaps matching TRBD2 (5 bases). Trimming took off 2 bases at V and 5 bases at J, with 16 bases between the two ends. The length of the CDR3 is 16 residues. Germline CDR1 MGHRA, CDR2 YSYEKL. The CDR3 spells CASSQTSRSGQNIQYF. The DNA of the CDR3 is TGCGCCAGCAGCCAAACCTCTCGAAGCGGTCAAAACATTCAGTACTTC.

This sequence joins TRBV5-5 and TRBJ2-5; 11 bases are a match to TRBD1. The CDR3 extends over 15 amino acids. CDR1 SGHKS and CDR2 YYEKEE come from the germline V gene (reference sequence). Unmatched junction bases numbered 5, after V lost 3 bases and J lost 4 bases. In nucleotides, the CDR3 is TGTGCCAGCAGCTGGGGACAGGGGGGACGAGAGACCCAGTACTTC. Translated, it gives CASSWGQGGRETQYF.

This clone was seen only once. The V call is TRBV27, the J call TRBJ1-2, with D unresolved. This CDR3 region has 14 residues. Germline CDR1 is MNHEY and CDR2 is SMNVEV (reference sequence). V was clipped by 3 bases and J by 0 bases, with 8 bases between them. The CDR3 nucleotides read TGTGCCAGCAGTTTGTCAGGAGCTAACTATGGCTACACCTTC. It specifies CASSLSGANYGYTF.

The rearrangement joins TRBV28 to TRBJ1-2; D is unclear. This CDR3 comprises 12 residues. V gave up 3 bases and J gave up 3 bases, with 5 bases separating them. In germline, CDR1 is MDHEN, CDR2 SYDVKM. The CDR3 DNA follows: TGTGCCAGCAGTTTTTCGGACTATGGCTACACCTTC. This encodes CASSFSDYGYTF.

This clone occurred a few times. Here the CDR3 DNA reads TGCGCCAGCAGCCAAGATGACGGGACAGGGGGTTACGAGCAGTACTTC. Translation gives CASSQDDGTGGYEQYF. V and J are TRBV4-3 and TRBJ2-7, with 11 bases lining up with TRBD1. Germline values: CDR1 LGHNA, CDR2 YSLEER. Germline trimming cut 0 bases from V and 4 bases from J; bases unmatched to any gene: 5. CDR3 size: 16 residues.

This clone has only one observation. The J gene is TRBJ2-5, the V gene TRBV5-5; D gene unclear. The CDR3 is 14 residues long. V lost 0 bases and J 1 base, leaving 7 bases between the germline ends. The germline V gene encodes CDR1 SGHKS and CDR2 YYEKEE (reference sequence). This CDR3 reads CASSLGDGQETQYF. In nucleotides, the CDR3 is TGTGCCAGCAGCTTGGGAGACGGCCAAGAGACCCAGTACTTC.

The CDR3 bases are TGTGCTAGTGGTTCGCCCCGACTAGCGGGGGGCGAGGTGCATGAGCAGTTCTTC. As protein: CASGSPRLAGGEVHEQFF. The chain recombines TRBV12-5 with TRBJ2-1, with 13 bases matching TRBD2. This CDR3 is 18 amino acids long. V dropped 4 bases and J dropped 8; count of bases not matched to a gene: 14. Germline CDR1 and CDR2: LGHNT and FRNRAP.

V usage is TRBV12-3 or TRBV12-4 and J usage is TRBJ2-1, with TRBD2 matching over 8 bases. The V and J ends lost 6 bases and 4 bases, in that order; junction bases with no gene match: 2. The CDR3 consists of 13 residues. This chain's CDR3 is CASSRGGYNEQFF. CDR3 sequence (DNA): TGTGCCAGCAGCCGCGGGGGGTACAATGAGCAGTTCTTC.

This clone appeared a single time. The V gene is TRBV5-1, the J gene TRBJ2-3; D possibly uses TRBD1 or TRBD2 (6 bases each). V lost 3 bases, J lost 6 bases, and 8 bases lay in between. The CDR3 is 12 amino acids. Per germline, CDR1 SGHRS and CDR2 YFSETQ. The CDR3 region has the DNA TGCGCCAGCAGCTGGAGGGGGGATACGCAGTATTTT. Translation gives CASSWRGDTQYF.

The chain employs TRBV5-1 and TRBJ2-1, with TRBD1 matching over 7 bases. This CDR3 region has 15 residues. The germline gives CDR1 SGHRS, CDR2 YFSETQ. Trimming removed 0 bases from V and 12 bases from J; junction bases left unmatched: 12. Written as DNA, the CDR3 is TGCGCCAGCAGCTTGGCCGGGACAGAGGACGAGGGGCAGTTCTTC. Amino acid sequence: CASSLAGTEDEGQFF.

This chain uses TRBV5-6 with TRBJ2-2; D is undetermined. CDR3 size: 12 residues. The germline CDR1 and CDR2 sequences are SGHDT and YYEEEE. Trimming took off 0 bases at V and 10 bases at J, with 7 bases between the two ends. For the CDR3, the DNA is TGTGCCAGCAGCTTGGATCATATGGAGCTGTTTTTT. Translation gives CASSLDHMELFF. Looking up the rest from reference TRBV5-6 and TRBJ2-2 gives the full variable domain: DAGVTQSPTHLIKTRGQQVTLRCSPKSGHDTVSWYQQALGQGPQFIFQYYEEEERQRGNFPDRFSGHQFPNYSSELNVNALLLGDSALYLCASSLDHMELFFGEGSRLTVL.

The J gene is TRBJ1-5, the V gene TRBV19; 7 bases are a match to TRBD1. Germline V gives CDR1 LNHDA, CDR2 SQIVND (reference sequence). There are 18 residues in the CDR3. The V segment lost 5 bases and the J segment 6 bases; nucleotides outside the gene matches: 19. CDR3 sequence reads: CASSVKRQGFWSGQPQHF. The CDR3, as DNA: TGTGCCAGTAGTGTTAAAAGACAGGGATTTTGGTCGGGTCAGCCCCAGCATTTT.

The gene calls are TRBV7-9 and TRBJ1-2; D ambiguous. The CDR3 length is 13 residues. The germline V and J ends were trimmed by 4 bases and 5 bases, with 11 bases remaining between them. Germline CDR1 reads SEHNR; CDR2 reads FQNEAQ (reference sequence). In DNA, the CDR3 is TGTGCCAGCAGCTCCCCCGGAGAGTATGGCTACACCTTC. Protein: CASSSPGEYGYTF.

CDR3 residues: CASSQYSSTDTQYF. The CDR3 coding sequence is TGTGCCAGCAGCCAGTATTCTAGCACAGATACGCAGTATTTT. V gene TRBV3-1 (or the pseudogene TRBV3-2) combines with J gene TRBJ2-3; D remains ambiguous. The CDR3 is 14 amino acids. Germline CDR1 reads LGHDT; CDR2 reads YNNKEL (reference sequence). V gave up 3 bases and J gave up 0 bases, with 7 bases separating them.

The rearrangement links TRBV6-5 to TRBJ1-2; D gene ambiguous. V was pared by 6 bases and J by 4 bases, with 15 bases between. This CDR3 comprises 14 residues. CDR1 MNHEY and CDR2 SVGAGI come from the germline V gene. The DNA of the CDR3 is TGTGCCAGCAGGGGCAGAGAGACCAGCTATGGCTACACCTTC. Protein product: CASRGRETSYGYTF.

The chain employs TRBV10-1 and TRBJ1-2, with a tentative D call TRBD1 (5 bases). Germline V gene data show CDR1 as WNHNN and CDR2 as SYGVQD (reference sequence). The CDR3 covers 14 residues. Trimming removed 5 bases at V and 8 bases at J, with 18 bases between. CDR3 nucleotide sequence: TGCGCCAGCAGTAAAACGGGGGGGAGAGGGGGCTACACCTTC. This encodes CASSKTGGRGGYTF.

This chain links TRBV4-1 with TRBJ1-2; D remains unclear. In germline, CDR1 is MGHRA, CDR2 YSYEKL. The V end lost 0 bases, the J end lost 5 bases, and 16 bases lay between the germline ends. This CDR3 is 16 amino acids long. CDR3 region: CASSQESADPRYGYTF. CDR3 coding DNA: TGCGCCAGCAGCCAAGAATCCGCGGACCCCCGATATGGCTACACCTTC.